These 22 T cell receptor beta chains originate from one sample sequenced in a study of blood T cell repertoires in COVID-19. Measured with immunoSEQ multiplex PCR; TCRdb has only the in-frame clones, and not every one. The sample includes 150,000 to 200,000 clones, 84% of them seen just once. The sample consisted of peripheral blood. These receptors originate from a woman between 70 and 85 years old with COVID-19, enrolled during active disease.

The V call is TRBV19, the J call TRBJ2-7; the match to TRBD2 covers 7 bases. The CDR3 covers 14 residues. Germline-derived CDR1 and CDR2 are LNHDA and SQIVND (reference sequence). Germline trimming cut 7 bases from V and 3 bases from J; bases unmatched to any gene: 9. CDR3 coding DNA: TGTGCCAGTACCCAAGGGAGCGGGAACTACGAGCAGTACTTC. Its protein product is CASTQGSGNYEQYF.

The chain has TRBV29-1 and TRBJ2-2; 7 bases line up with TRBD1. V gave up 7 bases and J gave up 0 bases; unmatched junction bases: 5. This CDR3 is built from 14 residues. Germline-derived CDR1 and CDR2 are SQVTM and ANQGSEA. As DNA, the CDR3 is TGCAGCGCCAACAGGGGCTCGAACACCGGGGAGCTGTTTTTT. This encodes CSANRGSNTGELFF.

CDR3 DNA sequence: TGTGCCAGCTCACCACTTGGGGGACTAGCGGGAGAAGAGCAGTTCTTC. This gives the protein CASSPLGGLAGEEQFF. The V and J genes are TRBV18 and TRBJ2-1; 14 nucleotides align to TRBD2. The germline V gene has CDR1 KGHSH and CDR2 LQKENI. CDR3 length: 16 amino acids. The V and J ends lost 1 base and 10 bases, in that order; junction bases with no gene match: 6.

This rearrangement joins TRBV18 to TRBJ2-7; 14 bases are shared with TRBD2. CDR3 length equals 17 residues. With 3 bases clipped from V and 5 bases from J, the junction kept 9 bases outside the gene matches. The germline gives CDR1 KGHSH, CDR2 LQKENI. The DNA of the CDR3 is TGTGCCAGCTCACCCCTAGGACTAGCGGGAGGACACCACGAGCAGTACTTC. Protein: CASSPLGLAGGHHEQYF.

The CDR3 nucleotides are TGTGCCAGCAGCGCCCACATTGGGGGGGGGCCGGGAGAGACCCAGTACTTC. Amino acids: CASSAHIGGGPGETQYF. The rearrangement joins TRBV9 to TRBJ2-5, with a possible D match to TRBD2 (7 bases). Trimming took off 3 bases at V and 4 bases at J, with 22 bases between the two ends. Per the germline V gene, CDR1 is SGDLS and CDR2 is YYNGEE. The CDR3 is 17 residues long.

The chain joins TRBV6-1 to TRBJ2-1; TRBD2 aligns across 10 bases. V was pared by 3 bases and J by 8 bases, with 22 bases of the junction left unmatched. Germline assignment: CDR1 MNHNS and CDR2 SASEGT. This CDR3 contains 20 residues. Here the CDR3 reads CASSDFPSGRSFDDWDEQFF. CDR3 in DNA: TGTGCCAGCAGTGACTTTCCTAGCGGGAGAAGTTTCGATGATTGGGATGAGCAGTTCTTC.

The rearrangement joins TRBV15 to TRBJ2-1; TRBD2 is a possible D gene (5 bases). Germline loops: CDR1 LNHNV, CDR2 YYDKDF (reference sequence). The CDR3 runs to 15 residues. V lost 0 bases, J lost 5 bases, and 11 bases lay in between. For the CDR3, the DNA is TGTGCCACCAGCAGAGATCGCGTGGGAGACAATGAGCAGTTCTTC. Translation: CATSRDRVGDNEQFF.

The V call is TRBV30, the J call TRBJ1-6; 8 positions match TRBD1. V lost 8 bases, J lost 10 bases, and 13 bases stayed unmatched. Germline V lookup: CDR1 GTSNPN, CDR2 SVGIG (reference sequence). The CDR3 extends over 14 amino acids. The CDR3 sequence is CASRVDRVKSPLHF. As DNA, the CDR3 is TGTGCCAGCCGAGTGGACAGGGTTAAATCACCCCTCCACTTT.

The chain carries TRBV28 and TRBJ2-7; possible D gene TRBD1, 6 bases. This CDR3 comprises 15 residues. With 5 bases removed from V and 0 bases from J, the gap between germline ends came to 14 bases. CDR1 and CDR2 from the germline V gene are MDHEN and SYDVKM. The CDR3 DNA follows: TGTGCCAGCAGTCACAGGGCCGTAAGCTCCTACGAGCAGTACGTC. Amino acid sequence: CASSHRAVSSYEQYV.

The chain employs TRBV13 and TRBJ1-2; TRBD1 agrees at 7 bases. The V gene's germline CDR1 is PRHDT and CDR2 FYEKMQ (reference sequence). There are 13 residues in the CDR3. J lost 8 bases, V lost 0 bases, and 3 bases had no gene match. CDR3 in DNA: TGTGCCAGCAGCTTAGGATACAGGGGAGGCTACACCTTC. Encoded protein: CASSLGYRGGYTF. Using reference TRBV13 and TRBJ1-2 for the parts outside the CDR3, the full variable domain is AAGVIQSPRHLIKEKRETATLKCYPIPRHDTVYWYQQGPGQDPQFLISFYEKMQSDKGSIPDRFSAQQFSDYHSELNMSSLELGDSALYFCASSLGYRGGYTFGSGTRLTVV.

This sequence joins TRBV5-1 and TRBJ1-1; TRBD1 agrees at 8 bases. After removal of 0 bases from V and 1 base from J, the junction contained 8 bases not matched to a gene. The CDR3 covers 17 residues. Germline V CDR1 and CDR2: SGHRS, YFSETQ. In DNA form, the CDR3 reads TGCGCCAGCAGCTTGGATGGAAATACAGGGGGGAACACTGAAGCTTTCTTT. It codes for CASSLDGNTGGNTEAFF.

This clone was seen a handful of times. The V gene is TRBV30, the J gene TRBJ1-4, with D uncertain. Trimming took off 2 bases at V and 8 bases at J, with 21 bases between the two ends. The germline V gene encodes CDR1 GTSNPN and CDR2 SVGIG (reference sequence). This CDR3 comprises 16 residues. The CDR3 DNA reads TGTGCCTGGAGTACGGGTGGAGGACGATCCTACGAAAAACTGTTTTTT. This translates into CAWSTGGGRSYEKLFF.

The chain couples TRBV12-2 to TRBJ1-5. TRBV12-2 is a known pseudogene. The CDR3 length is 14 residues. CDR3 DNA sequence: TGTGCAAGGCTGCGGGGATGGATCAATCCGCCCCAGCATTTT. Protein: CARLRGWINPPQHF.

V gene TRBV5-1 combines with J gene TRBJ2-5; 7 bases are a match to TRBD2. The germline CDR1 and CDR2 sequences are SGHRS and YFSETQ. The V segment lost 4 bases and the J segment 2 bases; nucleotides outside the gene matches: 14. The CDR3 is 17 residues long. CDR3 residues: CASSGGSAGSGQETQYF. The CDR3 DNA reads TGCGCCAGCAGCGGGGGTTCAGCGGGATCCGGGCAAGAGACCCAGTACTTC.

The chain employs TRBV6-1 and TRBJ2-4; 16 bases are shared with TRBD2. Germline V gene data show CDR1 as MNHNS and CDR2 as SASEGT. This CDR3 comprises 16 residues. V was clipped by 3 bases and J by 6 bases; unmatched bases: 2. CDR3 DNA: TGTGCCAGCAGTGAGGGACTAGCGGGAGGGGGAAACATTCAGTACTTC. Amino acid sequence: CASSEGLAGGGNIQYF.

As DNA, the CDR3 is TGCGCCAGCAGGGCTGGACAGGGGTGGGAAGATACGCAGTATTTT. This gives the protein CASRAGQGWEDTQYF. V and J are TRBV5-1 and TRBJ2-3; 9 nucleotides match TRBD1. Trimming took 5 bases from V and 5 from J; bases not matched to a gene: 9. This CDR3 region has 15 residues. Germline CDR1 reads SGHRS; CDR2 reads YFSETQ.

The genes are TRBV27 and TRBJ2-6; 9 bases align to TRBD1. The V and J ends lost 0 bases and 13 bases, in that order; junction bases with no gene match: 10. CDR1 MNHEY and CDR2 SMNVEV come from the germline V gene (reference sequence). The CDR3 contains 16 residues. The DNA for the CDR3 is TGTGCCAGCAGTTTATCTGTGGACTGGACAGGGGAGGTCCTGACTTTC. This gives the protein CASSLSVDWTGEVLTF.

V and J are TRBV4-2 and TRBJ2-4, with no clear D. Trimming cost V 3 bases and J 1 base, with 13 bases left between them. This CDR3 has 16 amino acids. Germline CDR1 is LGHNA and CDR2 is YNFKEQ. The CDR3 reads CASSQGGARAKNIQYF. CDR3 sequence (DNA): TGTGCCAGCAGCCAGGGTGGAGCTCGGGCCAAAAACATTCAGTACTTC.

This chain connects TRBV4-2 to TRBJ2-1, with no clear D. CDR1 LGHNA and CDR2 YNFKEQ come from the germline V gene. CDR3 size: 15 residues. V was shortened by 1 base and J by 6 bases, with 13 bases between the two germline ends. CDR3 nucleotide sequence: TGTGCCAGCAGCCAAGGCCGCGCGGCCTCCAATGAGCAGTTCTTC. It translates to CASSQGRAASNEQFF.

V is TRBV20-1 and J is TRBJ2-5, with a weak D call TRBD1 (5 bases). With 3 bases removed from V and 1 base from J, the gap between germline ends came to 12 bases. The CDR3 has 14 amino acids. The germline CDR1 and CDR2 sequences are DFQATT and SNEGSKA (reference sequence). The DNA for the CDR3 is TGCAGTGCTAGTAGGGGCGAGGTCCAAGAGACCCAGTACTTC. Translating gives CSASRGEVQETQYF.

The chain links TRBV20-1 to TRBJ1-1; the D gene is possibly TRBD1 (5 bases). Trimming shortened V by 3 bases and J by 6 bases, and 17 bases separated the two germline ends. Germline loops: CDR1 DFQATT, CDR2 SNEGSKA (reference sequence). The CDR3 consists of 14 residues. The CDR3 sequence: CSASRGGAIAEAFF. The CDR3 nucleotides are TGCAGTGCTAGTCGTGGAGGGGCGATCGCTGAAGCTTTCTTT.

CDR3 nucleotides: TGTGCCAGCAGCGTAGGACAGGGATGGGATGGCTACACCTTC. This encodes CASSVGQGWDGYTF. The chain is built from TRBV5-5 and TRBJ1-2; 8 bases match TRBD1. J was trimmed by 6 bases and V by 4 bases; bases with no gene match: 8. Looked up from germline, CDR1 is SGHKS and CDR2 is YYEKEE (reference sequence). The CDR3 length is 14 residues.